What follows are 25 T cell receptor beta chains derived from one specimen sequenced in a study of blood T cell repertoires in COVID-19. The method was immunoSEQ multiplex PCR; TCRdb's version includes in-frame clones alone and lacks a portion of them. The table shows roughly 200,000 clones, with 80% to 90% occurring only once. Input material: PBMCs or T cells enriched from blood (not recorded which). The source is a woman aged 35 to 49 with acute COVID-19.

The V call is TRBV11-2, the J call TRBJ2-7; D might be TRBD1 (6 bases). Between the trimmed V and J ends, which lost 1 base and 7 bases, there was a span of 11 bases. The CDR3 length is 13 residues. From germline, CDR1 is SGHAT and CDR2 FQNNGV. The CDR3 region has the DNA TGTGCCAGCAGCTTAGGGCAGGGGTGGGAGCAGTACTTC. Protein: CASSLGQGWEQYF. Full variable domain (outside the CDR3, taken from reference TRBV11-2 and TRBJ2-7): EAGVAQSPRYKIIEKRQSVAFWCNPISGHATLYWYQQILGQGPKLLIQFQNNGVVDDSQLPKDRFSAERLKGVDSTLKIQPAKLEDSAVYLCASSLGQGWEQYFGPGTRLTVT.

The chain recombines TRBV3-1 (or the pseudogene TRBV3-2) with TRBJ1-1; 7 positions agree with TRBD1. The V gene end was trimmed by 4 bases and the J gene end by 1 base; junction bases not matched to a gene: 6. Germline-derived CDR1 and CDR2 are LGHDT and YNNKEL (reference sequence). This CDR3 is 15 amino acids long. Written as DNA, the CDR3 is TGTGCCAGCAGCCCAACGACAGGGCCGAACACTGAAGCTTTCTTT. It codes for CASSPTTGPNTEAFF.

The gene calls are TRBV28 and TRBJ1-1, with D unresolved. The CDR3 length is 11 residues. Trimming took 5 bases from V and 8 from J, leaving 9 bases between them. CDR1 is MDHEN, CDR2 SYDVKM, per germline. In nucleotides, the CDR3 is TGTGCCAGCAGTCTCCCGGAGGAAGCTTTCTTT. Encoded protein: CASSLPEEAFF.

The chain combines TRBV20-1 with TRBJ2-1, with 8 nucleotides matching TRBD2. V was clipped by 3 bases and J by 2 bases; unmatched bases: 0. Germline-derived CDR1 and CDR2 are DFQATT and SNEGSKA (reference sequence). The CDR3 runs to 13 residues. CDR3 amino acids: CSASSGTYNEQFF. CDR3 sequence (DNA): TGCAGTGCTAGTAGCGGGACCTACAATGAGCAGTTCTTC.

The chain carries TRBV18 and TRBJ2-2; TRBD1 is a possible D gene (6 bases). This CDR3 is built from 16 residues. V was trimmed by 6 bases and J by 0 bases, leaving 14 bases between them. Germline assignment: CDR1 KGHSH and CDR2 LQKENI. The CDR3 loop reads CASSLQGNANTGELFF. The CDR3 DNA reads TGTGCCAGCTCCCTACAGGGAAACGCGAACACCGGGGAGCTGTTTTTT.

The V and J genes are TRBV9 and TRBJ2-1; 10 bases are a match to TRBD1. Germline V gene lookup returns CDR1 SGDLS and CDR2 YYNGEE. Trimming removed 3 bases from V and 1 base from J; junction bases left unmatched: 13. The CDR3 has 19 residues. The CDR3 loop is CASSAPRDRGSGSYNEQFF. The DNA for the CDR3 is TGTGCCAGCAGCGCTCCCCGGGACAGGGGCTCGGGGTCCTACAATGAGCAGTTCTTC.

This clone was found a few times. The genes are TRBV6-2 or TRBV6-3 and TRBJ2-5; TRBD1 is a possible D gene (5 bases). V gave up 2 bases and J gave up 4 bases, with 8 bases separating them. The CDR3 spans 13 residues. The germline CDR1 and CDR2 sequences are MNHEY and SVGEGT. CDR3: CASSYQGPETQYF. The CDR3 DNA sequence: TGTGCCAGCAGTTACCAGGGCCCAGAGACCCAGTACTTC.

This rearrangement joins TRBV4-1 to TRBJ2-7; 8 bases fit TRBD2. Germline CDR1 MGHRA, CDR2 YSYEKL. V dropped 5 bases and J dropped 2; count of bases not matched to a gene: 5. This CDR3 spans 14 amino acids. The CDR3 region is CASSYIAGTYEQYF. CDR3 DNA sequence: TGCGCCAGCAGCTATATAGCGGGAACCTACGAGCAGTACTTC.

In this sample, this clone turned up once. The genes are TRBV6-4 and TRBJ2-1; 12 nucleotides align to TRBD2. This CDR3 spans 13 amino acids. Germline values: CDR1 MRHNA, CDR2 SNTAGT. Trimming at V came to 5 bases and at J to 10 bases, leaving 3 bases not matched to a gene. The CDR3 DNA reads as TGTGCCAGCAGTTGGACTAGCGGGGCAGAGCAGTTCTTC. It specifies CASSWTSGAEQFF.

V is TRBV5-4 and J is TRBJ2-3; TRBD1 matches at 7 bases. Germline CDR1 is SGHNT and CDR2 is YYREEE (reference sequence). The CDR3 is 16 residues long. V trimming: 0 bases; J trimming: 3 bases; junction bases outside the gene matches: 7. As DNA, the CDR3 is TGTGCCAGCAGCTTGGGCGCTGGACAGGAAACAGATACGCAGTATTTT. Encoded protein: CASSLGAGQETDTQYF.

The genes are TRBV6-4 and TRBJ2-6, with 7 bases identical to TRBD1. Germline V gene lookup returns CDR1 MRHNA and CDR2 SNTAGT. This CDR3 region has 18 residues. The V gene end was trimmed by 5 bases and the J gene end by 0 bases; junction bases not matched to a gene: 10. CDR3 sequence (DNA): TGTGCCAGCAGTCCTGAGACAGGGAGTCACTCTGGGGCCAACGTCCTGACTTTC. As protein: CASSPETGSHSGANVLTF.

This clone was observed a few times. The V call is TRBV19, the J call TRBJ2-1; D uncertain. The V gene lost 1 base and the J gene lost 9 bases, with 10 bases spanning the gap. The CDR3 contains 13 residues. Germline V gene data show CDR1 as LNHDA and CDR2 as SQIVND (reference sequence). The CDR3 sequence is CASSIASRFEQFF. CDR3 DNA sequence: TGTGCCAGTAGTATAGCGAGTAGATTTGAGCAGTTCTTC.

This clone was seen only a few times. The chain joins TRBV19 to TRBJ1-1; 8 bases agree with TRBD1. V was pared by 8 bases and J by 3 bases, with 5 bases of the junction left unmatched. This CDR3 region has 13 residues. Germline CDR1 reads LNHDA; CDR2 reads SQIVND (reference sequence). CDR3 sequence reads: CASSGGAYTEAFF. The CDR3 DNA is TGTGCCAGTTCAGGGGGCGCGTACACTGAAGCTTTCTTT.

J is TRBJ2-3 and V is TRBV19; D not resolved. CDR3 length: 14 amino acids. CDR1 and CDR2 from the germline V gene are LNHDA and SQIVND (reference sequence). V lost 1 base to trimming and J lost 2 bases, with 7 bases between them. The CDR3 region has the DNA TGTGCCAGTAGTATAGCCGGGTTCACAGATACGCAGTATTTT. Translating it yields CASSIAGFTDTQYF. The entire variable domain, with the rest obtained from reference TRBV19 and TRBJ2-3, is as follows: DGGITQSPKYLFRKEGQNVTLSCEQNLNHDAMYWYRQDPGQGLRLIYYSQIVNDFQKGDIAEGYSVSREKKESFPLTVTSAQKNPTAFYLCASSIAGFTDTQYFGPGTRLTVL.

V is TRBV7-8 and J is TRBJ1-1; maybe TRBD1 (5 bases). This CDR3 is 13 amino acids long. V was cut by 3 bases and J by 1 base, with 6 bases left in between. Germline V gene data show CDR1 as SGHVS and CDR2 as FQNEAQ. CDR3 nucleotides: TGTGCCAGCAGCTTGACAGAGAACACTGAAGCTTTCTTT. Translation gives CASSLTENTEAFF. Full variable domain (missing parts from reference TRBV7-8 and TRBJ1-1): GAGVSQSPRYKVAKRGQDVALRCDPISGHVSLFWYQQALGQGPEFLTYFQNEAQLDKSGLPSDRFFAERPEGSVSTLKIQRTQQEDSAVYLCASSLTENTEAFFGQGTRLTVV.

The chain employs TRBV7-9 and TRBJ1-1; D remains unclear. V lost 4 bases and J lost 2, with 8 bases in between. The CDR3 runs to 13 residues. CDR1 is SEHNR, CDR2 FQNEAQ, per germline (reference sequence). CDR3 loop: CASSYTTNTEAFF. CDR3 bases: TGTGCCAGCAGCTACACAACCAACACTGAAGCTTTCTTT.

The chain couples TRBV24-1 to TRBJ2-3; 13 bases fit TRBD2. This CDR3 has 14 amino acids. V shed 11 bases, J shed 5 bases, and the junction held 6 bases outside the gene matches. CDR1 KGHDR and CDR2 SFDVKD come from the germline V gene. CDR3: CAIGLAGVRDTQYF. CDR3 DNA sequence: TGTGCCATCGGACTAGCGGGAGTTAGAGATACGCAGTATTTT.

The V and J genes are TRBV29-1 and TRBJ2-1, with 11 bases lining up with TRBD2. Unmatched junction bases numbered 7, after V lost 3 bases and J lost 6 bases. The CDR3 is made up of 15 amino acids. Germline lookup yields CDR1 SQVTM and CDR2 ANQGSEA. CDR3 amino acids: CSVDGLAGLINEQFF. CDR3 in DNA: TGCAGCGTTGACGGACTAGCGGGCTTGATCAATGAGCAGTTCTTC.

A single count supports this clone. The chain is built from TRBV7-9 and TRBJ2-4, with 8 nucleotides matching TRBD1. The length of the CDR3 is 18 residues. Germline V lookup: CDR1 SEHNR, CDR2 FQNEAQ (reference sequence). V trimming: 3 bases; J trimming: 0 bases; junction bases outside the gene matches: 10. The CDR3 here is CASSFGQGAPLAKNIQYF. In nucleotides, the CDR3 is TGTGCCAGCAGCTTCGGGCAGGGGGCGCCCTTAGCCAAAAACATTCAGTACTTC.

V is TRBV6-2 or TRBV6-3 and J is TRBJ1-5; D unclear. Germline assignment: CDR1 MNHEY and CDR2 SVGEGT. V dropped 0 bases and J dropped 3 bases, with 9 bases sitting between them. This CDR3 has 15 amino acids. The chain's CDR3 is CASSYSGRFNQPQHF. The DNA for the CDR3 is TGTGCCAGCAGTTACTCGGGCAGATTCAATCAGCCCCAGCATTTT.

The chain has TRBV7-2 and TRBJ2-5; a weak D match, TRBD2 (5 bases). V lost 4 bases to trimming and J lost 8 bases, with 11 bases between them. There are 12 residues in the CDR3. CDR1 and CDR2 (germline): SGHTA, FQGNSA. The CDR3 DNA follows: TGTGCCAGCAGCTCGGGAAAGACCACCCAGTACTTC. Amino acids: CASSSGKTTQYF.

CDR3 sequence reads: CASGLAATTTNTGELFF. DNA of the CDR3: TGTGCTAGTGGACTAGCGGCCACAACCACGAACACCGGGGAGCTGTTTTTT. The chain links TRBV12-5 to TRBJ2-2; 8 positions match TRBD2. The junction had 9 bases not matched to a gene; V was cut back by 6 bases and J by 0 bases. The CDR3 runs to 17 residues. The V gene's germline CDR1 is LGHNT and CDR2 FRNRAP.

The chain is built from TRBV28 and TRBJ2-1; D is perhaps TRBD2 (6 bases). The CDR3 spans 16 residues. CDR1 and CDR2 from the germline V gene are MDHEN and SYDVKM. The V and J ends lost 7 bases and 4 bases respectively, with 20 bases between them. CDR3: CASTFRAGPLYNEQFF. The CDR3 region has the DNA TGTGCCAGCACCTTCAGGGCGGGGCCCCTTTACAATGAGCAGTTCTTC.

V usage is TRBV10-2 and J usage is TRBJ2-1, with D possibly TRBD2 on 5 matching bases. V lost 2 bases and J 10 bases, leaving 15 bases between the germline ends. CDR3 size: 14 residues. Germline V gives CDR1 WSHSY, CDR2 SAAADI. The CDR3 sequence is CASSEPFWGAEQFF. CDR3 sequence (DNA): TGCGCCAGCAGTGAGCCTTTCTGGGGAGCAGAGCAGTTCTTC.

This sequence joins TRBV28 and TRBJ2-1, with TRBD2 matching 10 bases. Losses at the gene ends were 1 base for V and 15 bases for J; bases not matched to a gene: 6. This CDR3 is 13 amino acids long. Germline V gene data show CDR1 as MDHEN and CDR2 as SYDVKM. The chain's CDR3 is CASSLSASGSPFF. The CDR3 DNA sequence: TGTGCCAGCAGTTTATCGGCTAGCGGGAGTCCGTTCTTC.